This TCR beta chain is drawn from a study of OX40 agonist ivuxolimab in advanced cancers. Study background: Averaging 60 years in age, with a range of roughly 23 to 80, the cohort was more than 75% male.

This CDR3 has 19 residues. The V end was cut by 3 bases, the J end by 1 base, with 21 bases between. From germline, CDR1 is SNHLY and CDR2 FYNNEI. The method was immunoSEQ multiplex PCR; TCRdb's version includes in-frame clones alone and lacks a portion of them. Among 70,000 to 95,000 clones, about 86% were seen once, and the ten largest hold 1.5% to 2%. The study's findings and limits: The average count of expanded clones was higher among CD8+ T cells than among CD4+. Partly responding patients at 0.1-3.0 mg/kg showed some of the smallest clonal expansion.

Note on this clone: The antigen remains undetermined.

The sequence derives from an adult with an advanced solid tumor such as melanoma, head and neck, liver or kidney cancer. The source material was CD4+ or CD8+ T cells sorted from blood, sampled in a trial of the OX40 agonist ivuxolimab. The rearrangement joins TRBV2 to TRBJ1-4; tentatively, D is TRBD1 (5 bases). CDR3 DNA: TGTGCCAGCAGTGAGACGGGGGTCGGCGCGGATCTAACTAATGAAAAACTGTTTTTT. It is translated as CASSETGVGADLTNEKLFF.